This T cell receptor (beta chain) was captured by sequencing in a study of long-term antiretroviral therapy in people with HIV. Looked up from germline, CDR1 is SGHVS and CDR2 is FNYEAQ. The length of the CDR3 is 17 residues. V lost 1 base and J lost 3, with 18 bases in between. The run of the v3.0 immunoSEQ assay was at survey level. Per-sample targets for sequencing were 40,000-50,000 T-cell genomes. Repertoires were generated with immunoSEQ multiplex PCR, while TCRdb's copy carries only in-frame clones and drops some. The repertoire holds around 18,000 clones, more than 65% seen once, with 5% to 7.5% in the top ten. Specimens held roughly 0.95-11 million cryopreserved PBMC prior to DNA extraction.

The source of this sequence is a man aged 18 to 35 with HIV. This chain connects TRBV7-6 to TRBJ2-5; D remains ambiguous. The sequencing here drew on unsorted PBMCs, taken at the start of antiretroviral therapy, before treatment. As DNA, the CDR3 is TGTGCCAGCAGCTTAGGGGCCGGCAGCTCGCCAAAAGAGACCCAGTACTTC. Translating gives CASSLGAGSSPKETQYF. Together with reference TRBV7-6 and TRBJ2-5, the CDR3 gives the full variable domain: GAGVSQSPRYKVTKRGQDVALRCDPISGHVSLYWYRQALGQGPEFLTYFNYEAQQDKSGLPNDRFSAERPEGSISTLTIQRTEQRDSAMYRCASSLGAGSSPKETQYFGPGTRLLVL.